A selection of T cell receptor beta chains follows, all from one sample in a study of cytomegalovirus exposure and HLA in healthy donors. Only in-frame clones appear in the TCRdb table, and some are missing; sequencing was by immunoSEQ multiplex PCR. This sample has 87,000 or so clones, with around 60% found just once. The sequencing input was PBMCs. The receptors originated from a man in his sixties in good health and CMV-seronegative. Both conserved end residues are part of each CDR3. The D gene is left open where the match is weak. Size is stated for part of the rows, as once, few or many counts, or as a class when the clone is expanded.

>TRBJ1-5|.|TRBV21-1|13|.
TGTGCCAGCTGGACAGGGAGCAATCAGCCCCAGCATTTT
CASWTGSNQPQHF
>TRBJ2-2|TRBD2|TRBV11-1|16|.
TGTGCCAGCAGCGGAGGACTAGCGGGGCGCACCGGGGAGCTGTTTTTT
CASSGGLAGRTGELFF
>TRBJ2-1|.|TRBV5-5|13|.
TGTGCCAGCAGCAGACAACAGAACAATGAGCAGTTCTTC
CASSRQQNNEQFF
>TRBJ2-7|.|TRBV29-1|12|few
TGCAGCGTTACATCAAGCTCCTACGAGCAGTACTTC
CSVTSSSYEQYF
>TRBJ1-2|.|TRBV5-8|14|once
TGTGCCAGCACCGCGCGTGGGACGGGAGATGGCTACACCTTC
CASTARGTGDGYTF
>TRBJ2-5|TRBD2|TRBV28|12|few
TGTGCCAGCACGACCGGGGGGGTGACCCAGTACTTC
CASTTGGVTQYF
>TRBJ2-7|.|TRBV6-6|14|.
TGTGCCAGCAGTATAACAAGCGATTCCTACGAGCAGTACTTC
CASSITSDSYEQYF
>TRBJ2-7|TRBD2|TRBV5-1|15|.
TGCGCCAGCAGCTTGGTCGTAGCGGGGACGTACGGGCAGTACTTC
CASSLVVAGTYGQYF
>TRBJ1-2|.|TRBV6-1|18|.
TGTGCCAGCAGTGCCCAGTCGGTCTCGGTCAAGGGGTACCGTGGCTACACCTTC
CASSAQSVSVKGYRGYTF
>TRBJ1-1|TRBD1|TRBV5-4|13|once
TGTGCCAGCAGCTTGGATTGGGGACAGGGAGCTTTCTTT
CASSLDWGQGAFF
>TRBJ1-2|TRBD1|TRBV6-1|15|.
TGTGCCAGCACCTCCTCAGGGGGCGCGGTGAGGGGCTACACCTTC
CASTSSGGAVRGYTF
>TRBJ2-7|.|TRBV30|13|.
TGTGCCTGGAGTGGTGAAGCGACCTGCGAGCAGTACTTC
CAWSGEATCEQYF
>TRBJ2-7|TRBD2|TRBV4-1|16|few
TGCGCCAGCAGCCAGGCAAGCGGGGGCCCAGCCTACGAGCAGTACTTC
CASSQASGGPAYEQYF
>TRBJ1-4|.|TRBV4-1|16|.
TGCGCCAGCAGCCGGATGGCTGGGCAGGTTAATGAAAAACTGTTTTTT
CASSRMAGQVNEKLFF
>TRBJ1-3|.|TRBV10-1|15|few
TGCGCCAGCAGTGAGTCCGGGAGCTCTGGAAACACCATATATTTT
CASSESGSSGNTIYF
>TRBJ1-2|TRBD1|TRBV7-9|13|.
TGTGCCACCAGGGACAGCGCTAACTATGGCTACACCTTC
CATRDSANYGYTF
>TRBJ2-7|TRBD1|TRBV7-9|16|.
TGTGCCAGCAGCCATTGGGGACAGGGGGTCTCCTACGAGCAGTACTTC
CASSHWGQGVSYEQYF